This T cell receptor (beta chain) was retrieved from a study of cytomegalovirus exposure and HLA in healthy donors. In the PCR, 60 Vbeta and 13 Jbeta primers were used. Here immunoSEQ multiplex PCR was the method, and the copy in TCRdb shows in-frame clones only, minus some. The sample includes about 160,000 clones, roughly 79% of them seen just once. Findings and caveats of the study: Donor immune exposure was known only as CMV serostatus. The study labeled fewer than 200 TCR beta chains cytomegalovirus-associated.

With regard to this clone: Its specificity is not known.

Sequenced sample: PBMCs. The TCR sequence derives from a woman aged 40 to 50 in good health and CMV-seronegative.

Written as DNA, the CDR3 is TGTGCCAGCAGTGCGGGACGTAACCAAGAGACCCAGTACTTC. As protein: CASSAGRNQETQYF. This chain connects TRBV28 to TRBJ2-5, with D possibly matching TRBD2 (6 bases). The CDR3 spans 14 residues. Germline V CDR1 and CDR2: MDHEN, SYDVKM. V lost 5 bases and J lost 0, with 10 bases in between. The entire variable domain, with the rest obtained from reference TRBV28 and TRBJ2-5, is as follows: DVKVTQSSRYLVKRTGEKVFLECVQDMDHENMFWYRQDPGLGLRLIYFSYDVKMKEKGDIPEGYSVSREKKERFSLILESASTNQTSMYLCASSAGRNQETQYFGPGTRLLVL.